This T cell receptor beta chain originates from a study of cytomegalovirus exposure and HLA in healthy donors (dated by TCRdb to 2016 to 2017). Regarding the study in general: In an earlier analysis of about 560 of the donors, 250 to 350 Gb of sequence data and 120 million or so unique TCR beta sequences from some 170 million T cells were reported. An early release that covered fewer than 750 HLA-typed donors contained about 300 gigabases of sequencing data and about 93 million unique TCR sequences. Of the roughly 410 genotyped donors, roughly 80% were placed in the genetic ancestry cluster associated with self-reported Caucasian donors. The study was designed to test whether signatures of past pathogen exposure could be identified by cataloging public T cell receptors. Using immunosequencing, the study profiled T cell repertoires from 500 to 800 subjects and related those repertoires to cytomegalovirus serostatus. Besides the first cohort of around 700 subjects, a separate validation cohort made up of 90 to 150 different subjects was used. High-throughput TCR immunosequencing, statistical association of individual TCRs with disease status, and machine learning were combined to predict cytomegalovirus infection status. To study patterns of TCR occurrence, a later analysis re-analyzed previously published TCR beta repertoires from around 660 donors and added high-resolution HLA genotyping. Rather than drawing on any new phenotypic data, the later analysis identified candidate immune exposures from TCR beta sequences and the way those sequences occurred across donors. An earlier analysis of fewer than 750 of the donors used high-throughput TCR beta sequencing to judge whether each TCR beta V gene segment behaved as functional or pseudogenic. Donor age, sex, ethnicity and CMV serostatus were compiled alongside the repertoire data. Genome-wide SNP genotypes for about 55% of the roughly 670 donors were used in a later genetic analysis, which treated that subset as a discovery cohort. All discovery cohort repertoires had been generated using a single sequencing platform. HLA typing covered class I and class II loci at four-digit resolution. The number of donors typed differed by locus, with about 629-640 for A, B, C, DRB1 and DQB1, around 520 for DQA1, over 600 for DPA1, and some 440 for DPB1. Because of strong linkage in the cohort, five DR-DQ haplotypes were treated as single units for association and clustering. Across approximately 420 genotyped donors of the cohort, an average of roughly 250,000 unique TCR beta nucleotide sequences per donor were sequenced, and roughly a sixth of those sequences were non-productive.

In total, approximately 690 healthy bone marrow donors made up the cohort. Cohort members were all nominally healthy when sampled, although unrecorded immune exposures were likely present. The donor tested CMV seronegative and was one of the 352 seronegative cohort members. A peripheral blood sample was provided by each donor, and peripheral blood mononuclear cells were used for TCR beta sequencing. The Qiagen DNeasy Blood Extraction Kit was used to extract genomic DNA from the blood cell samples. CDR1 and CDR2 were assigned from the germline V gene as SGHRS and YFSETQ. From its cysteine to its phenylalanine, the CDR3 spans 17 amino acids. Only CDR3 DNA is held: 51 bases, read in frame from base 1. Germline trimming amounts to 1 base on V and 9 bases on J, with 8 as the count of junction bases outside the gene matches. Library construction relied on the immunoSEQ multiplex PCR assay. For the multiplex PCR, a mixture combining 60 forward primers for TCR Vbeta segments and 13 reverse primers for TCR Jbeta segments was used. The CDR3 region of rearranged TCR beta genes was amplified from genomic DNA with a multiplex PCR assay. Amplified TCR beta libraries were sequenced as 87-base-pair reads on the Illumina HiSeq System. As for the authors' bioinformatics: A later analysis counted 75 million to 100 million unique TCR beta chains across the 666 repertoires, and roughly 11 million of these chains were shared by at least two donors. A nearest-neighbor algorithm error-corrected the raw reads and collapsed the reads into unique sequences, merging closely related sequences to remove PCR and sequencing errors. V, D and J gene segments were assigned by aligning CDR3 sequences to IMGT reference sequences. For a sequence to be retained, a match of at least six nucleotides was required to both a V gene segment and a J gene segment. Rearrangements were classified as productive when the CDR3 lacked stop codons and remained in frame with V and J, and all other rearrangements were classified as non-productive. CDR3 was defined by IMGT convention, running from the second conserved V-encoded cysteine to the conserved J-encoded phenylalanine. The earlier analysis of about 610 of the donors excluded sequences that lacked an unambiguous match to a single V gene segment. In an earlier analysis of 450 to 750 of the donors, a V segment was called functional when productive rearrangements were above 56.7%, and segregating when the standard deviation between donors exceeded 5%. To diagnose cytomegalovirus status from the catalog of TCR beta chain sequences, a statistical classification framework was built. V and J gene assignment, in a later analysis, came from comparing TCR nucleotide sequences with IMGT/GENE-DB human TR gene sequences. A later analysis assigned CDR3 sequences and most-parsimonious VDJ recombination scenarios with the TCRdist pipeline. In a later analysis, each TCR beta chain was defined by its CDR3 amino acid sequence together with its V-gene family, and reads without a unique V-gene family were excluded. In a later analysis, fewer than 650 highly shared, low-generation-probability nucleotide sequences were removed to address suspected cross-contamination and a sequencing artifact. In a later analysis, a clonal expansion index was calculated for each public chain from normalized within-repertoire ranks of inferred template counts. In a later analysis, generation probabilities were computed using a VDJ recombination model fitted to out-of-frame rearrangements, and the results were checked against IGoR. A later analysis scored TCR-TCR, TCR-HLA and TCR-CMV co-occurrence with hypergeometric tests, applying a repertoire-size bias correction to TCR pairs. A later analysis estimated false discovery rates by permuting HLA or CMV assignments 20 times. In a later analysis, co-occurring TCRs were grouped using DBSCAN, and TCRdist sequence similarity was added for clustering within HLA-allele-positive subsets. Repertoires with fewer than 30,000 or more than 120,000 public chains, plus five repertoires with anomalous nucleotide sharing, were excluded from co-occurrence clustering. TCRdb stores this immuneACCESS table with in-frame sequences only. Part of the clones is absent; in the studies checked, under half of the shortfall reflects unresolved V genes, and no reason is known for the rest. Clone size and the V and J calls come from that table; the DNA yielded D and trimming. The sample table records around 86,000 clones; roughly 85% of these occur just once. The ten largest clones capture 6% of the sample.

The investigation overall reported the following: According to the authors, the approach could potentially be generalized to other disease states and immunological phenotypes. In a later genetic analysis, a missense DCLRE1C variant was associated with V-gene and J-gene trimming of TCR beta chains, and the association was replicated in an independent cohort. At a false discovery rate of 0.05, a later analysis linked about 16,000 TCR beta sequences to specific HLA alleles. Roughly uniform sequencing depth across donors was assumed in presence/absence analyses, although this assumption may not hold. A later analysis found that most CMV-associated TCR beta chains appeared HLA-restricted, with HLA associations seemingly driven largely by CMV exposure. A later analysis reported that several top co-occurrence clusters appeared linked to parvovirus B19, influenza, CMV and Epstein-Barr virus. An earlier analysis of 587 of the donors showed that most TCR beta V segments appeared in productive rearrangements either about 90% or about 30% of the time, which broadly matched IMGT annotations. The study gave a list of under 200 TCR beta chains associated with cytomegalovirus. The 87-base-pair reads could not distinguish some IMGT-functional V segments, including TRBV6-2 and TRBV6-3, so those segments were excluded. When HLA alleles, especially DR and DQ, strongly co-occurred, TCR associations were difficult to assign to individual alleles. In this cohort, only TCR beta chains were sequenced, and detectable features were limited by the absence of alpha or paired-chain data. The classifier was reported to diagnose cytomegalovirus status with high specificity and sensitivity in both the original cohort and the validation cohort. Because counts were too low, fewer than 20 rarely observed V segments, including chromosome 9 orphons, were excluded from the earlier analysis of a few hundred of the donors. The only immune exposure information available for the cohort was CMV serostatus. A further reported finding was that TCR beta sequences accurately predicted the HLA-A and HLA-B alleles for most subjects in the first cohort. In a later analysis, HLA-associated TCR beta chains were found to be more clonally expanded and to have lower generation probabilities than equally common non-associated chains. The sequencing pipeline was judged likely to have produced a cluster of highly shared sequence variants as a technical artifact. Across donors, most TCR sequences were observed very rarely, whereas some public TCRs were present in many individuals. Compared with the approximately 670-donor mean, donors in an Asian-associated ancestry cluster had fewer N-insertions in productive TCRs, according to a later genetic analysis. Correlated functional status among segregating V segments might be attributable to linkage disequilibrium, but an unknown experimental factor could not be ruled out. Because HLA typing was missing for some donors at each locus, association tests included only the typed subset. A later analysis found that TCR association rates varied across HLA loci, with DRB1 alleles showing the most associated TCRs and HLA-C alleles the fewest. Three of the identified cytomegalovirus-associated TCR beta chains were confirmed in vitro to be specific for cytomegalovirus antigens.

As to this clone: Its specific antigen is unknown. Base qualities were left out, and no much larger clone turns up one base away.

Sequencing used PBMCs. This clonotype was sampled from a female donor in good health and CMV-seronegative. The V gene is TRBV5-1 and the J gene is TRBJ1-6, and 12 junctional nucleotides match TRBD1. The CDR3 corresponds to CASSLNSGTGGRSPLHF. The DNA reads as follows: TGCGCCAGCAGCTTGAATTCCGGGACAGGGGGCCGTTCACCCCTCCACTTT. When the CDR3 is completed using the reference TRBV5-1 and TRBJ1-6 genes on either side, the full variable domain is KAGVTQTPRYLIKTRGQQVTLSCSPISGHRSVSWYQQTPGQGLQFLFEYFSETQRNKGNFPGRFSGRQFSNSRSEMNVSTLELGDSALYLCASSLNSGTGGRSPLHFGNGTRLTVT.